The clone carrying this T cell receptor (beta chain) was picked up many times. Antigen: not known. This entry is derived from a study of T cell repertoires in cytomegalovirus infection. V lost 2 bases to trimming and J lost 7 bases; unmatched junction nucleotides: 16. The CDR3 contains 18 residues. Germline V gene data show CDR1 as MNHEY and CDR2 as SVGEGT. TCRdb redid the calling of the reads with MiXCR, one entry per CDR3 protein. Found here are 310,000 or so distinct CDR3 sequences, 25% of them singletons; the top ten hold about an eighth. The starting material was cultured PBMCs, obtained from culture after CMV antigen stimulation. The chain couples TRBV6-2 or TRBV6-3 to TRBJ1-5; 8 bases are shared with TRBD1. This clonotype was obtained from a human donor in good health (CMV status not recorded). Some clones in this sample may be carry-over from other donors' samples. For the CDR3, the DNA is TGTGCCAGCAGTTACCCCCTGGGGACAGGACCAGAAAGGCAGCCCCAGCATTTT. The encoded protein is CASSYPLGTGPERQPQHF.